This TCR beta chain was profiled in a study of regulatory T cells in long-lasting Graves disease (dated by TCRdb to the early 2020s). About the investigation overall: Persistent Graves' disease was defined as persistently positive TSH receptor autoantibodies together with antithyroid drug treatment for over 5 years. On average, persistent Graves' disease patients in the clinical cohort had been on antithyroid drugs for approximately ten years. This study used TCR sequencing and RNA sequencing of peripheral blood to compare persistent Graves' disease patients against newly diagnosed Graves' disease patients. The study was registered as a clinical trial and conducted in China. A total of around 35 samples underwent TCR sequencing, from about 13 patients with persistent Graves' disease and some 20 patients with newly diagnosed Graves' disease. On the study overall, not on this receptor specifically: Lower TCR Shannon entropy and fewer highly expanded clones were observed in persistent Graves' disease patients than in newly diagnosed patients, which suggested clonal expansion. The study examined only peripheral blood because the primary lesion, thyroid tissue, could not be accessed. Only the TCR beta chain was sequenced and analyzed. Persistent patients shared more public clonotypes among themselves (around 2,500) than newly diagnosed patients did (about 1,000). The authors acknowledged the small sample size as a limitation that may reduce accuracy. Persistent disease showed preferential use of TRBV28, TRBJ1-2 and TRBJ2-5, whereas newly diagnosed disease favored TRBV20-1 and TRBJ2-1.

Library preparation used multiplex PCR. For sequencing, an Illumina HiSeq 4000 was employed. TCR beta libraries were built with iRepertoire HTBI primers and Arm-PCR amplification of CDR3 regions. Gel purification was performed on PCR products prior to sequencing. Per the authors' processing: Gene usage analysis of CDR3 amino acid clonotypes relied on the roughly 60 TRBV and over 13 TRBJ segments identified across samples. Filtered high-quality paired reads were merged into contigs using COPE and FqMerger. BLAST was used to align contigs to the IMGT TRBV, TRBD and TRBJ reference genes, and CDR3 was defined following IMGT. Clonotypes above 0.1% frequency were classified as highly expanded clones. Repertoire diversity was measured by Shannon entropy, and V-J evenness by the Gini coefficient. Clonotypes shared by more than one individual were considered public. TCRdb trimmed public reads at Q25 via fastp, called clones via MiXCR and kept in-frame beta chains. Under each unique CDR3 protein, matching rows form one entry showing the most common genes and DNA. The V and J calls follow TCRdb's processing rather than the paper's. The sample profile shows a few hundred thousand distinct CDR3 sequences; less than 30% of them were found once. Roughly a quarter of the sample is taken by the ten largest.

With respect to this clonotype: Its binding antigen is unknown. Base qualities are not provided; no much larger clone lies one nucleotide away.

Trimming leaves V shorter by 7 bases and J shorter by 4 bases, with the junction holding 9 bases beyond the gene matches. Taken from cysteine to phenylalanine, the CDR3 has 18 residues. The CDR3 DNA has 54 bases and is translated from base 1. The germline V gene provides CDR1 WSHSY and CDR2 SAAADI. The time point label of this sample denotes: persistent/refractory GD, antithyroid drugs over 5 years with positive TRAb. RNA was extracted from PBMCs in TRIzol for both TCR sequencing and RNA sequencing. The diagnosis of Graves' disease was made according to American Thyroid Association guidelines. Recruitment of patients was carried out at an endocrinology department in Xi'an, China. Each patient gave about 9.1 milliliters of peripheral blood, collected in an EDTA anticoagulant tube. Ficoll Paque Plus density gradient separation was used to isolate PBMCs, and no further T cell sorting was done. An Agilent 2100 Bioanalyzer and agarose gel were used to check RNA quality, while a NanoDrop 2000 measured RNA concentration.

This sequence originates from a woman in her 40s with Graves disease. Donor details come from another sample of the same person, matched by shared clones. This specimen was peripheral blood mononuclear cells (PBMCs), taken when the disease was refractory, from a patient treated with antithyroid drugs. This chain joins TRBV10-2 to TRBJ2-2; the central 16 bases match TRBD2. The DNA sequence is TGCGCCAGCACAGCCGGGACTAGCGGGAGGGCTGGCACCGGGGAGCTGTTTTTT. It specifies CASTAGTSGRAGTGELFF.